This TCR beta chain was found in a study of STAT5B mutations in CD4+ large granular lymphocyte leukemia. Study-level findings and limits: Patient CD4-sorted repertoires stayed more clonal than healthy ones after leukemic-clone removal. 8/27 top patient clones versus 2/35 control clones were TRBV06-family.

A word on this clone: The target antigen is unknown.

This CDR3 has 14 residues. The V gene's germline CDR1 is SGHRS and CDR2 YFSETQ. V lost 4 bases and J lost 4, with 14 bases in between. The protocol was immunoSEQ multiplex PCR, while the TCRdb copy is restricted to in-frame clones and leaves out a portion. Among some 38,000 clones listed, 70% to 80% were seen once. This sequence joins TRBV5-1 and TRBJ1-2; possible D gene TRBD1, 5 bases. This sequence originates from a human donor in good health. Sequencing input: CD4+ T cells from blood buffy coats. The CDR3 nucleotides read TGCGCCAGCAGCCCGCCGTGGGGGACCTATGGCTACACCTTC. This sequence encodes CASSPPWGTYGYTF.